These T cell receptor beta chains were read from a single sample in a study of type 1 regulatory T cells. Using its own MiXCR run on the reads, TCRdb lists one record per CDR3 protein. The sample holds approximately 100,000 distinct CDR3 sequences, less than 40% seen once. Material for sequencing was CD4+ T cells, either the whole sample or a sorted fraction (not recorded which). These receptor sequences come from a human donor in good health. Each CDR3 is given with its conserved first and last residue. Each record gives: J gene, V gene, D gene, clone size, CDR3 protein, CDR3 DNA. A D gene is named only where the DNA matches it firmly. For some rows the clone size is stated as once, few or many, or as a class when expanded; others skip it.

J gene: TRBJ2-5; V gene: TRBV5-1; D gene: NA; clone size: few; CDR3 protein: CASSTKEVDSQETQYF; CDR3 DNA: TGCGCCAGCAGCACCAAGGAGGTGGACAGCCAAGAGACCCAGTACTTC
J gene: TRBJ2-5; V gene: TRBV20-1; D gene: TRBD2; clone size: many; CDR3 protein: CSARDFISASSGKETQYF; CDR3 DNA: TGCAGTGCTAGAGATTTTATATCGGCGTCTAGCGGTAAAGAGACCCAGTACTTC
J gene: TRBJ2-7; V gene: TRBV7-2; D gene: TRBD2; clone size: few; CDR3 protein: CASSPGLAGSSQSSYEQYF; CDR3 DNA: TGTGCCAGCAGCCCCGGACTAGCTGGATCTTCTCAGAGCTCCTACGAGCAGTACTTC
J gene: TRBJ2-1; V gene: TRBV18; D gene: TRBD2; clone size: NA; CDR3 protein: CASSPQTSLNEQFF; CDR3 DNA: TGTGCCAGCTCACCCCAGACTAGCCTAAATGAGCAGTTCTTC
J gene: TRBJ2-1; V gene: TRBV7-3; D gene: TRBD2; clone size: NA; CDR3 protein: CASSIETSGSSYNEQFF; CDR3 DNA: TGTGCCAGCAGCATCGAGACTAGCGGGAGCTCCTACAATGAGCAGTTCTTC
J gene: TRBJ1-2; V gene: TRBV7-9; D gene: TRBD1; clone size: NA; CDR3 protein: CASSLLGQGGDYGYTF; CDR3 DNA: TGTGCCAGCAGCTTATTAGGACAGGGAGGTGACTATGGCTACACCTTC
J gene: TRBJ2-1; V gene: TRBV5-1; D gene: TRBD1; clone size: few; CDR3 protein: CASSLGQGAYNEQFF; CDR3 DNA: TGCGCCAGCAGCTTGGGACAGGGGGCCTACAATGAGCAGTTCTTC
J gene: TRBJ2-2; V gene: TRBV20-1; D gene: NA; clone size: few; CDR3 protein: CSAPSSGSSLPRNTGELFF; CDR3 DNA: TGCAGTGCTCCCAGCTCCGGGTCGAGTTTACCGAGGAACACCGGGGAGCTGTTTTTT
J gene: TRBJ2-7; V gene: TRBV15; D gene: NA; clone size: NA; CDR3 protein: CATSKEPRSYEQYF; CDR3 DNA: TGTGCCACCAGCAAAGAGCCACGGTCCTACGAGCAGTACTTC
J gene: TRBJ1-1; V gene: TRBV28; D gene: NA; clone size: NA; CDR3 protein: CASQTGTEAFF; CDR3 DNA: TGTGCCAGCCAGACGGGGACTGAAGCTTTCTTT
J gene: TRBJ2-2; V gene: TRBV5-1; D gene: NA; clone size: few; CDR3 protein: CASSLSGGSGELFF; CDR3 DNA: TGCGCCAGCAGCTTGTCGGGGGGCTCCGGGGAGCTGTTTTTT
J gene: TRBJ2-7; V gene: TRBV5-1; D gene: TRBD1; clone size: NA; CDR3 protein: CASSQDGQGYEQYF; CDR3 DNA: TGCGCCAGCTCTCAGGACGGACAGGGATACGAGCAGTACTTC
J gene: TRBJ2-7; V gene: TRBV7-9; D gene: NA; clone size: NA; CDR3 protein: CASSSEFGTVLVVGEQYF; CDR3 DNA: TGTGCCAGCAGCTCCGAGTTTGGGACGGTCCTGGTGGTGGGCGAGCAGTACTTC
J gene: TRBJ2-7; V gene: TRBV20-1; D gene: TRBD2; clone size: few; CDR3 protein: CSATTGTRFTYEQYF; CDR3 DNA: TGCAGTGCTACTACCGGGACTAGATTTACTTACGAGCAGTACTTC
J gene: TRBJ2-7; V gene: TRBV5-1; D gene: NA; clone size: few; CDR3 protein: CASSLERVEQYF; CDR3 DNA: TGCGCCAGCAGCTTGGAACGGGTCGAGCAGTACTTC
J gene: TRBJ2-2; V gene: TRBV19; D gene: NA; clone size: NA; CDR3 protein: CASSGAPNTGELFF; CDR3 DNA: TGTGCCAGTAGCGGGGCGCCGAACACCGGGGAGCTGTTTTTT
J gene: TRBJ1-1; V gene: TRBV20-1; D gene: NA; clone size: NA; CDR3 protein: CSADRETGNTEAFF; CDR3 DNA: TGCAGTGCCGACCGAGAGACAGGGAACACTGAAGCTTTCTTT
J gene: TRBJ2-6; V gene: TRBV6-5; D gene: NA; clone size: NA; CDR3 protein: CASSLTFGANVLTF; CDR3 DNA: TGTGCCAGCAGTTTGACTTTTGGGGCCAACGTCCTGACTTTC
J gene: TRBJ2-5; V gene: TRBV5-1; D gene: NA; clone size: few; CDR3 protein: CASSLGRLQETQYF; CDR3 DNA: TGCGCCAGCAGCTTAGGCAGATTACAAGAGACCCAGTACTTC
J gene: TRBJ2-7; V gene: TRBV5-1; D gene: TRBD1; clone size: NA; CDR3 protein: CASSRGQRSSYEQYF; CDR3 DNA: TGCGCCAGCAGCAGGGGACAGCGATCCTCCTACGAGCAGTACTTC
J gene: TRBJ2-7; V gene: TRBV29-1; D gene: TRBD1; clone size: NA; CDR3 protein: CSALTDRGRIYEQYF; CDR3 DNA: TGCAGCGCTTTAACGGACAGGGGGCGGATCTACGAGCAGTACTTC
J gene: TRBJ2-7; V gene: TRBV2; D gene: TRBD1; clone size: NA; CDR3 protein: CATVTDRGRNRYNYEQYF; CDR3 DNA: TGTGCCACCGTAACGGACAGGGGGCGAAATAGATATAACTACGAGCAGTACTTC
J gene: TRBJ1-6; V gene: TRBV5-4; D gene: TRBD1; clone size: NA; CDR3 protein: CASSPKRDRYNSPLHF; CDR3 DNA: TGTGCCAGCAGCCCCAAAAGGGACAGATATAATTCACCCCTCCACTTT
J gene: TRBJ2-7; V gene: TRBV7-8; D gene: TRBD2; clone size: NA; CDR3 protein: CASSFRISTSGTYEQYF; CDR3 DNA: TGTGCCAGCAGCTTCAGAATCAGCACTAGCGGAACCTACGAGCAGTACTTC
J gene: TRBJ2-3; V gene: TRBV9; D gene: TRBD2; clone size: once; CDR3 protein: CASKKTSGGSDTQYF; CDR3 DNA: TGTGCCAGCAAGAAGACTAGCGGAGGATCAGATACGCAGTATTTT
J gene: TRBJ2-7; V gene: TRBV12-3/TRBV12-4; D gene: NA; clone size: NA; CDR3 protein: CASSSGPIPSSYEQYF; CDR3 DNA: TGTGCCAGCAGTTCGGGACCGATCCCTAGCTCCTACGAGCAGTACTTC
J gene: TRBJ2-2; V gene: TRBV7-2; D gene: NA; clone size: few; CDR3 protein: CASSLAGSASTGELFF; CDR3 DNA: TGTGCCAGCAGCTTAGCGGGCAGTGCGTCCACCGGGGAGCTGTTTTTT
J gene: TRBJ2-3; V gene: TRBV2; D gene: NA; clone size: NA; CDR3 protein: CASRPLGGDTQCF; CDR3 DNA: TGTGCCAGCCGGCCTTTAGGAGGGGATACGCAGTGTTTT
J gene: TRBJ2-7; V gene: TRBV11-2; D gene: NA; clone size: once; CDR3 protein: CASSLDRRGGRAYEQYF; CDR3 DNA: TGTGCCAGCAGCTTAGATCGGCGCGGGGGCAGAGCGTACGAGCAGTACTTC
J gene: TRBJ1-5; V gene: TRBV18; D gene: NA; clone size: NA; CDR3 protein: CASSPVALTAGQPQHF; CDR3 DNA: TGTGCCAGCTCACCAGTCGCACTCACGGCGGGTCAGCCCCAGCATTTT
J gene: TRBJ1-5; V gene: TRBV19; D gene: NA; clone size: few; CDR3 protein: CASSITRSVGQPQHF; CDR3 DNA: TGTGCCAGTAGTATAACCAGGTCGGTCGGTCAGCCCCAGCATTTT
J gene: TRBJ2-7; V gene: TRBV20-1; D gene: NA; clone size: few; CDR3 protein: CSAGIPGLSHNYEQYF; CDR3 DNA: TGCAGTGCTGGGATTCCGGGGCTATCCCATAACTACGAGCAGTACTTC
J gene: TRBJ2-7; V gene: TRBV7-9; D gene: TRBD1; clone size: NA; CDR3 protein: CASSGRDRATYEQYF; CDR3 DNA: TGTGCCAGCAGCGGCCGGGACAGGGCAACCTACGAGCAGTACTTC
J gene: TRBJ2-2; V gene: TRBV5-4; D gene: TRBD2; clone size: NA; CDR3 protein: CASSRGTSGSAGELFF; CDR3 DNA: TGTGCCAGCAGCCGGGGGACTAGCGGGAGCGCCGGGGAGCTGTTTTTT
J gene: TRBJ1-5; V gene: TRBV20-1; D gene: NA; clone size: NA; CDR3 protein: CSASGTASRYSNQPQHF; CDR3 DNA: TGCAGTGCTAGCGGGACGGCCTCCCGGTATAGCAATCAGCCCCAGCATTTT
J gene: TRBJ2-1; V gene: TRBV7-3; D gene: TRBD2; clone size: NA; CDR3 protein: CASSSGLAGWSSVNEQFF; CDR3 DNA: TGTGCCAGCAGCTCGGGACTAGCGGGATGGTCGTCGGTAAATGAGCAGTTCTTC
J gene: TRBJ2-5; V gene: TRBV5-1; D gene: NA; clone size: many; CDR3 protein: CASSPSGGQETQYF; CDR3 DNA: TGCGCCAGCAGCCCTTCTGGGGGCCAAGAGACCCAGTACTTC
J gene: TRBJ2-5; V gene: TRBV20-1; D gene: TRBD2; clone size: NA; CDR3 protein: CSATRTSGRAETKYF; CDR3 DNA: TGCAGTGCTACAAGGACTAGCGGGAGGGCGGAGACCAAGTACTTC
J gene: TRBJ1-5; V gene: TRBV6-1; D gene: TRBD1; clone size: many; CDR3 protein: CASSEGDRVQPQHF; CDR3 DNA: TGTGCCAGCAGTGAAGGGGACAGGGTTCAGCCCCAGCATTTT
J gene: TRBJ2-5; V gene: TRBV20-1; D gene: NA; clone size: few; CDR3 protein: CSSADSGTQYF; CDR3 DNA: TGCAGTTCCGCGGACTCAGGGACCCAGTACTTC
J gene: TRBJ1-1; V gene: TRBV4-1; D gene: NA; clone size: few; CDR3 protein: CASSPVDQGSAFF; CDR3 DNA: TGCGCCAGCAGCCCCGTGGATCAGGGCTCGGCTTTCTTT
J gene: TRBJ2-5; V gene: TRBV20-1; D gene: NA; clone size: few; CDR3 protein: CSAQVHQETQYF; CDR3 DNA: TGCAGTGCGCAGGTCCACCAAGAGACCCAGTACTTC
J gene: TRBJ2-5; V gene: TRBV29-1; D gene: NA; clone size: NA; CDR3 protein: CSVEGAPQETQYF; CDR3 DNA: TGCAGCGTTGAAGGAGCGCCTCAAGAGACCCAGTACTTC